This T cell receptor (beta chain) was sequenced for a study of molecular identifiers for immune sequencing clone quantification. The CDR3 length is 11 residues. The V end was cut by 8 bases, the J end by 4 bases, with 9 bases between. Germline V gene lookup returns CDR1 MGHDK and CDR2 SYGVNS. This clonotype was counted ten times or more. TCRdb analysed the PCR reads with MiXCR anew, one entry per CDR3 protein. This sample yields about 640,000 distinct CDR3 sequences, of which about 20% are seen a single time; 0.75% to 0.95% belongs to the top ten. V gene TRBV25-1 combines with J gene TRBJ2-7; D is unclear. The material sequenced was naive CD8+ T cells from blood, with Jurkat cell RNA spiked in. The subset: FACS-sorted CD8+CD4-CCR7+CD45RA+ naive T cells. This clonotype was obtained from a human donor in good health. Some libraries in this study had Jurkat cell RNA spiked in. In DNA form, the CDR3 reads TGTGCCAGCCGTCGCGGATACGAGCAGTACTTC. This codes for CASRRGYEQYF.